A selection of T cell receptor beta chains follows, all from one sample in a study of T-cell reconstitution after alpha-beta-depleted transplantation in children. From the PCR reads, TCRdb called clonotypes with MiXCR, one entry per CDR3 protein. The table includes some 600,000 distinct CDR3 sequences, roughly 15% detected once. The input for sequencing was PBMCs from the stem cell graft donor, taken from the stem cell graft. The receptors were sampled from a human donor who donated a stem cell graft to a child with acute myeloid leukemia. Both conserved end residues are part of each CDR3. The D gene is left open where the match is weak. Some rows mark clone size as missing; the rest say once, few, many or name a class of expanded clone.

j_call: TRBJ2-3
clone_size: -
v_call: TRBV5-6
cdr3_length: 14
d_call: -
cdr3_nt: TGTGCCAGCAGCTCGGAGGGGTGGAGGAATACGCAGTATTTT
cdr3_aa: CASSSEGWRNTQYF

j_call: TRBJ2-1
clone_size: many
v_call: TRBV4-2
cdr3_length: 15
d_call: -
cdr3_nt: TGTGCCAGCAGCCAAAGCAGGGGTTCCTACAATGAGCAGTTCTTC
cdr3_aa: CASSQSRGSYNEQFF

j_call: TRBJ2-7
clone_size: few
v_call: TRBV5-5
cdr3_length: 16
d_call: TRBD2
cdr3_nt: TGTGCCAGCAGCATACCACGACTGATCGGGGGGGACGAGCAGTACTTC
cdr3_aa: CASSIPRLIGGDEQYF

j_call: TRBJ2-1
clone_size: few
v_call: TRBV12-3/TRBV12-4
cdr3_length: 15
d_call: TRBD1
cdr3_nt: TGTGCCAGCAGTGCCGGGACAGGGCACTACAATGAGCAGTTCTTC
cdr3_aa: CASSAGTGHYNEQFF

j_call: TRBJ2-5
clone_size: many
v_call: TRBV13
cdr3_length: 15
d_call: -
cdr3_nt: TGTGCCAGCAGCTTAAGGGCTGCCCTGGGCGAGACCCAGTACTTC
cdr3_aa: CASSLRAALGETQYF

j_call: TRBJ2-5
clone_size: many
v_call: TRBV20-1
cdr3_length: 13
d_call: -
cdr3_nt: TGCAGTGCTAGTCGCAGGGGCCAAGAGACCCAGTACTTC
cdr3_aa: CSASRRGQETQYF

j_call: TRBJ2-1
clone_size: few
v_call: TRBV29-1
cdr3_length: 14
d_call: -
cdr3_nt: TGCAGCGTTTTTAACAGGAGCTCCTACAATGAGCAGTTCTTC
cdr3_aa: CSVFNRSSYNEQFF

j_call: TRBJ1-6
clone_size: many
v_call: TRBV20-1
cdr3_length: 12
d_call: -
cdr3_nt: TGCAGTGCTAGGACAGATAATTCACCCCTCCACTTT
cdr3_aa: CSARTDNSPLHF

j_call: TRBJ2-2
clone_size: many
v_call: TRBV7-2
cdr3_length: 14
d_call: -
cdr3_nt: TGTGCCAGCAGCGAAAGGCAGCCCACCGGGGAGCTGTTTTTT
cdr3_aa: CASSERQPTGELFF

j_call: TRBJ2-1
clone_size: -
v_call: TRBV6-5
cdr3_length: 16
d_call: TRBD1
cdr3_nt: TGTGCCAGCAGTTCCTCGACAGGGACCTCTACCAAGGAGCAGTTCTTC
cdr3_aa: CASSSSTGTSTKEQFF